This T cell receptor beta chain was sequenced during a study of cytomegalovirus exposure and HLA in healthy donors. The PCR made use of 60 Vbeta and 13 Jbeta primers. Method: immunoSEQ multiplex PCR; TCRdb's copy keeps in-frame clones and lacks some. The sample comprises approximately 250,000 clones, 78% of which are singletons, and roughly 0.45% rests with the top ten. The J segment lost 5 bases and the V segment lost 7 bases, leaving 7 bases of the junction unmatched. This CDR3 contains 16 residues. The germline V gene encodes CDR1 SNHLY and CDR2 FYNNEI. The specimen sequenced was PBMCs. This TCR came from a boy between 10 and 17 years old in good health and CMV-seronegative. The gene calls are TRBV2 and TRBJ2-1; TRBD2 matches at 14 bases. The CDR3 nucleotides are TGTGCCAGCACTATCAGACTAGCGGGGGGGCACAATGAGCAGTTCTTC. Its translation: CASTIRLAGGHNEQFF.